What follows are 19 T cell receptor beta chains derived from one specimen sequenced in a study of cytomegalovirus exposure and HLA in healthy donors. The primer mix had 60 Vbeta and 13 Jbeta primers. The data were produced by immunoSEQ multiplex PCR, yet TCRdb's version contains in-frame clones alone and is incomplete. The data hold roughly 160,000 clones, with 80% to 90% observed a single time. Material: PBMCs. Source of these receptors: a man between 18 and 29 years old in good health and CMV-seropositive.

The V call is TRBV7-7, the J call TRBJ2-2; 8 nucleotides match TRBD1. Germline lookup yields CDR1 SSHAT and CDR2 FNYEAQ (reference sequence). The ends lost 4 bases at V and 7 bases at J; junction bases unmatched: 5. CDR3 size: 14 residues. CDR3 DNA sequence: TGTGCCAGCAGCTCGCAGGGGGCGAACGGGGAGCTGTTTTTT. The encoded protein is CASSSQGANGELFF.

The CDR3 bases are TGTGCCAGCAGTGGCACAGGCGTTCGTGATTCACCCCTCCACTTT. Translation gives CASSGTGVRDSPLHF. This chain connects TRBV2 to TRBJ1-6; D might be TRBD1 (5 bases). This CDR3 contains 15 residues. CDR1 and CDR2 (germline): SNHLY, FYNNEI. V shed 4 bases and J shed 8 bases, with 15 bases lying between them.

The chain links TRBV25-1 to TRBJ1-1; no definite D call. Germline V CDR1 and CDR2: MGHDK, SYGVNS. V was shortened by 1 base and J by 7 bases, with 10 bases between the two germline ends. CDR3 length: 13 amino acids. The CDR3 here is CASSEWPRDEAFF. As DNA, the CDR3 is TGTGCCAGCAGTGAATGGCCGCGGGATGAAGCTTTCTTT.

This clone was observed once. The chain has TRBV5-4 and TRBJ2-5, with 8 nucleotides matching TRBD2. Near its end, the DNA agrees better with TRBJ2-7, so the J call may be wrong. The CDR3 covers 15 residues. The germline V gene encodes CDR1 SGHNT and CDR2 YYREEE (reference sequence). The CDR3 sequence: CASSLTGTSSYEQYF. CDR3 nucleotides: TGTGCCAGCAGCCTGACCGGGACTAGCTCCTACGAGCAGTACTTC.

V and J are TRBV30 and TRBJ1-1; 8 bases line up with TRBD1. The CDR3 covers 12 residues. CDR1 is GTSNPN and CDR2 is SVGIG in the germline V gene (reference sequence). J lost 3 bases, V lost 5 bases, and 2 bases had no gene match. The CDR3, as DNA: TGTGCCTGGGCGACAGGGGACACTGAAGCTTTCTTT. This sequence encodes CAWATGDTEAFF.

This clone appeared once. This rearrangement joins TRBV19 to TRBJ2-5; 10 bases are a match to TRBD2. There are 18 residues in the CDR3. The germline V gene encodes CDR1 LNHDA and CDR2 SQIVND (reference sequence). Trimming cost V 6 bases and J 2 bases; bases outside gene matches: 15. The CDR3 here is CASSLKKAGGGSQETQYF. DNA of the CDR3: TGTGCCAGTAGCCTGAAAAAAGCGGGAGGGGGCTCGCAAGAGACCCAGTACTTC.

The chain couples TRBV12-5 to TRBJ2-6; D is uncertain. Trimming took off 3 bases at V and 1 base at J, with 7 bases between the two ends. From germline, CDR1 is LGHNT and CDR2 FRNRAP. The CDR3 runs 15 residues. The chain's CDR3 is CASGFGESGANVLTF. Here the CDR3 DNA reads TGTGCTAGTGGTTTTGGAGAATCTGGGGCCAACGTCCTGACTTTC. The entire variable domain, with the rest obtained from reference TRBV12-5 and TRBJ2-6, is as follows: DARVTQTPRHKVTEMGQEVTMRCQPILGHNTVFWYRQTMMQGLELLAYFRNRAPLDDSGMPKDRFSAEMPDATLATLKIQPSEPRDSAVYFCASGFGESGANVLTFGAGSRLTVL.

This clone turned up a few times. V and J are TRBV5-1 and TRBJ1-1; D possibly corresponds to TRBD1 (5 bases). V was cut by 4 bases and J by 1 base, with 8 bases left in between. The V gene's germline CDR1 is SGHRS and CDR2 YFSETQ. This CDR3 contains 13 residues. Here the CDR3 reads CASSRGGNTEAFF. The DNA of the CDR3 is TGCGCCAGCAGCAGGGGTGGGAACACTGAAGCTTTCTTT.

The CDR3 is CASSETTGHPQHF. The CDR3 DNA is TGCGCCAGCAGTGAGACGACAGGTCATCCCCAGCATTTT. The chain has TRBV10-1 and TRBJ1-5; a weak D match, TRBD1 (6 bases). V lost 2 bases and J lost 10, with 12 bases in between. CDR3 length equals 13 residues. CDR1 and CDR2 (germline): WNHNN, SYGVQD (reference sequence).

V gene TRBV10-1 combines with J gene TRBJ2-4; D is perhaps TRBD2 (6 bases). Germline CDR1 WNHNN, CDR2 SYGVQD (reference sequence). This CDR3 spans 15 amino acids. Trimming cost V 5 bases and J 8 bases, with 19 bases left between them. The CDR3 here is CASSHRDSSEDIQYF. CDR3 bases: TGCGCCAGCAGTCACCGGGACTCTTCAGAGGACATTCAGTACTTC.

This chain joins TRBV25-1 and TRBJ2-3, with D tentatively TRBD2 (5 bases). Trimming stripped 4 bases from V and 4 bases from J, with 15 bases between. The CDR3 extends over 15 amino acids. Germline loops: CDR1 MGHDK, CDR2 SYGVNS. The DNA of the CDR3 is TGTGCCAGCAGTGTCTCAGGCGACTATCCAGATACGCAGTATTTT. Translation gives CASSVSGDYPDTQYF.

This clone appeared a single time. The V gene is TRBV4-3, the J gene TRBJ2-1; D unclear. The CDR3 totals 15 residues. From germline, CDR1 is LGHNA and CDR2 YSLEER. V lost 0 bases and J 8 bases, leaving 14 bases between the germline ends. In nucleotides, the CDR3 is TGCGCCAGCAGCCAAGAAAGAGTCTACAGTGATGAGCAGTTCTTC. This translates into CASSQERVYSDEQFF.

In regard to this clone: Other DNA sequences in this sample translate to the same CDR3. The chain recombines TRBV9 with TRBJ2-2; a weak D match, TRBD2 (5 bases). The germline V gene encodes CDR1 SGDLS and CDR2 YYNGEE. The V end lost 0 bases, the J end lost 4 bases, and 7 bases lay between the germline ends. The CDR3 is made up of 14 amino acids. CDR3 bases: TGTGCCAGCAGCGTAGGGCGGGTCACCGGGGAGCTGTTTTTT. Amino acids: CASSVGRVTGELFF.

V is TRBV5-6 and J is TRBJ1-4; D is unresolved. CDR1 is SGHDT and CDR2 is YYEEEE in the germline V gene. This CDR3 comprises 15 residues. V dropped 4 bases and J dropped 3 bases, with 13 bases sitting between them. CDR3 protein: CASSHTLDSNEKLFF. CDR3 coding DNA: TGTGCCAGCAGCCACACGTTAGACTCTAATGAAAAACTGTTTTTT.

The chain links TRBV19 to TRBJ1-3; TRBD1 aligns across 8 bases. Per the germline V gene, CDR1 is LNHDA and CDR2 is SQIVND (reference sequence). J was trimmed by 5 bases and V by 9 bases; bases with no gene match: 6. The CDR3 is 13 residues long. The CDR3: CASNDRGRNTIYF. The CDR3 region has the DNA TGTGCCAGCAACGACAGGGGTAGAAACACCATATATTTT.

The CDR3 spells CASSLGAGGAAEQYF. CDR3 coding DNA: TGTGCCAGCAGCTTGGGGGCAGGGGGCGCTGCCGAGCAGTACTTC. The chain links TRBV5-4 to TRBJ2-5; 8 bases match TRBD1. The DNA end lines up better with TRBJ2-7; the J call may be wrong. CDR1 is SGHNT and CDR2 is YYREEE in the germline V gene (reference sequence). This CDR3 has 15 amino acids.

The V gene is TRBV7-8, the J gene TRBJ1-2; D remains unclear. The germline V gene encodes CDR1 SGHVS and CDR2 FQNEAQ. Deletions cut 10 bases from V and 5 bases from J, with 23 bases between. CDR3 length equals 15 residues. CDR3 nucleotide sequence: TGTGCCACCATACCCCCTCGCGGGGATGCTTATGGCTACACCTTC. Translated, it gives CATIPPRGDAYGYTF. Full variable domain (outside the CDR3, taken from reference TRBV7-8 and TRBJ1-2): GAGVSQSPRYKVAKRGQDVALRCDPISGHVSLFWYQQALGQGPEFLTYFQNEAQLDKSGLPSDRFFAERPEGSVSTLKIQRTQQEDSAVYLCATIPPRGDAYGYTFGSGTRLTVV.

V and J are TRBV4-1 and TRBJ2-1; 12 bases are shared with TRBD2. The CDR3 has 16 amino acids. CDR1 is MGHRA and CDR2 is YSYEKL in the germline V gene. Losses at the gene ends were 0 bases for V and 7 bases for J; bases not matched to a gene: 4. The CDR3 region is CASSQEASGGANEQFF. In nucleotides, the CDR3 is TGCGCCAGCAGCCAAGAAGCTAGCGGGGGGGCAAATGAGCAGTTCTTC.

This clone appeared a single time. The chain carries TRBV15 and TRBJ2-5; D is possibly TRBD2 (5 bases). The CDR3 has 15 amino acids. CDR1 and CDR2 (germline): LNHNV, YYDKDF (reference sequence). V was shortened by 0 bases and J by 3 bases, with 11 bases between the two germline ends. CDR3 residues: CATSRERGNKETQYF. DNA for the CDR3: TGTGCCACCAGCAGAGAAAGAGGGAACAAAGAGACCCAGTACTTC.